There are a few counts of the clone carrying this T cell receptor beta chain. The entry originates in a study of cytomegalovirus exposure and HLA in healthy donors. Sequencing used immunoSEQ multiplex PCR; TCRdb keeps in-frame clones, though not all of them. The sample lists some 170,000 clones; about 85% were seen once. The CDR3 extends over 13 amino acids. Losses at the gene ends were 1 base for V and 6 bases for J; bases not matched to a gene: 0. CDR1 is KGHSH, CDR2 LQKENI, per germline. This TCR was sampled from a young man in good health and CMV-seropositive. The J gene is TRBJ2-3, the V gene TRBV18, with 8 bases identical to TRBD1. The sequencing sample was made of PBMCs. The CDR3 spells CASSPRQGDTQYF. DNA for the CDR3: TGTGCCAGCTCACCACGACAGGGGGATACGCAGTATTTT.